This T cell receptor beta chain emerged from a study of breast tumors, draining lymph nodes, adjacent tissues. One entry per CDR3 protein, called by TCRdb with MiXCR from the multiplex PCR reads. This table has fewer than 90,000 distinct CDR3 sequences, roughly 29% appearing once. The lymph nodes were axillary draining lymph nodes from breast cancer patients. This clonotype has more than one count but fewer than ten. A much larger clone sits a single nucleotide away, making a read error possible. The sequenced sample consisted of axillary lymph node tissue. The clonotype comes from a female donor with breast cancer. Some clones in this sample may be carry-over from other donors' samples.

The CDR3 DNA sequence: TGTGCCTGGATCTTTAGTAACGCCCGGCTGTTTTTT. Encoded protein: CAWIFSNARLFF. The V call is TRBV30, the J call TRBJ2-2; no clear D. V was clipped by 4 bases and J by 13 bases, with 16 bases between them. Per germline, CDR1 GTSNPN and CDR2 SVGIG (reference sequence). The CDR3 is 12 residues long. Full variable domain (missing parts from reference TRBV30 and TRBJ2-2): SQTIHQWPATLVQPVGSPLSLECTVEGTSNPNLYWYRQAAGRGLQLLFYSVGIGQISSEVPQNLSASRPQDRQFILSSKKLLLSDSGFYLCAWIFSNARLFFGEGSRLTVL.